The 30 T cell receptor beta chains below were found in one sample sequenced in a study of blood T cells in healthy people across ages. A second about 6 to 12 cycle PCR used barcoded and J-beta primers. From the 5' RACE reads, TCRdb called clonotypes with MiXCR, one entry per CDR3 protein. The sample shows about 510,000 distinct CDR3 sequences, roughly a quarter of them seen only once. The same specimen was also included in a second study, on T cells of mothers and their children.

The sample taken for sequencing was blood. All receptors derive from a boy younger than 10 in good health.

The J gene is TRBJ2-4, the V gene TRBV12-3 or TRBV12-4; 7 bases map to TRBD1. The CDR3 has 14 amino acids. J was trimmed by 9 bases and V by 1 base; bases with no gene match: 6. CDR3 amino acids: CASSLGQGVGIQYF. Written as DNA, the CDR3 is TGTGCCAGCAGTTTAGGACAGGGCGTGGGCATTCAGTACTTC.

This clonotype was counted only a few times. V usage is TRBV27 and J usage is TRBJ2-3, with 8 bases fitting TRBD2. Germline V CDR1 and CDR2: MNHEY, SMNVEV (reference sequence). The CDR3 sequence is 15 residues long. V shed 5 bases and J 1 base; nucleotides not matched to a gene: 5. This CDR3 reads CASSPVAGRTDTQYF. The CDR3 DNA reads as TGTGCCAGCAGTCCCGTAGCGGGACGCACAGATACGCAGTATTTT.

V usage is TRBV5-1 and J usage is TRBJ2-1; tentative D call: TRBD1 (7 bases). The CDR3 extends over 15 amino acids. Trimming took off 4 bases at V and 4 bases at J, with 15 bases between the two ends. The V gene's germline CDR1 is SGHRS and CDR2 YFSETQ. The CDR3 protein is CASSDTGEVYNEQFF. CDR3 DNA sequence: TGCGCCAGCAGCGATACAGGGGAGGTGTACAATGAGCAGTTCTTC.

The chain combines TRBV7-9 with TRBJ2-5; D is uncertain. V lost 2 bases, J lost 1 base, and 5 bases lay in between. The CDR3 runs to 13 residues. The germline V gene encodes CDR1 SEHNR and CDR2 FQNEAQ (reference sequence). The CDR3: CASSLNSQETQYF. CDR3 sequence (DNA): TGTGCCAGCAGCTTAAACAGCCAAGAGACCCAGTACTTC.

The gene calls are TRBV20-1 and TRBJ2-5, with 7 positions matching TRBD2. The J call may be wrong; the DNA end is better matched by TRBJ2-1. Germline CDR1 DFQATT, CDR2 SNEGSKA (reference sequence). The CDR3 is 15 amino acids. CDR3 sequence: CSARGALPVGGEQFF. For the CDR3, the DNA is TGCAGTGCTAGAGGGGCGCTCCCGGTGGGAGGGGAGCAGTTCTTC.

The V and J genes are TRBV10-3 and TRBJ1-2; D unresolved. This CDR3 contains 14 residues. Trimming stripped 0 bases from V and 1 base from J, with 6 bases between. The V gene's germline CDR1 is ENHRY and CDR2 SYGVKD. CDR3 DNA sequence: TGTGCCATCAGTGAGTCTGAGATTAACTATGGCTACACCTTC. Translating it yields CAISESEINYGYTF.

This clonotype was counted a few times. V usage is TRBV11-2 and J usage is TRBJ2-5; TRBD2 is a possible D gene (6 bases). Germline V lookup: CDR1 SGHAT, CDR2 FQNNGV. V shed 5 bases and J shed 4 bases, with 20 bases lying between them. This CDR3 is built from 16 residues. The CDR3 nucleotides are TGTGCCAGCAGCAGAAAAGGACCGGGGGTGGGAGAGACCCAGTACTTC. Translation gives CASSRKGPGVGETQYF.

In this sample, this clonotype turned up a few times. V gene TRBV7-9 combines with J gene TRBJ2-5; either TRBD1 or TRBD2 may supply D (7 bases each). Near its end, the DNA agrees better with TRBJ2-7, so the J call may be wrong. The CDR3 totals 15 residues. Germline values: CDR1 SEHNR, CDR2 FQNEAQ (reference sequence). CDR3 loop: CASSSKQGRAYEQYF. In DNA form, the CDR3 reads TGTGCCAGCAGCTCAAAACAGGGGAGGGCCTACGAGCAGTACTTC.

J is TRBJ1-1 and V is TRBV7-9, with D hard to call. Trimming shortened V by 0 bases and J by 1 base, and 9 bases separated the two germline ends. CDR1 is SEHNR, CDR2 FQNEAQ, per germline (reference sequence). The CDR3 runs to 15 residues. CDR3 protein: CASSLADTWNTEAFF. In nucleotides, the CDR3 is TGTGCCAGCAGCTTAGCCGACACATGGAACACTGAAGCTTTCTTT.

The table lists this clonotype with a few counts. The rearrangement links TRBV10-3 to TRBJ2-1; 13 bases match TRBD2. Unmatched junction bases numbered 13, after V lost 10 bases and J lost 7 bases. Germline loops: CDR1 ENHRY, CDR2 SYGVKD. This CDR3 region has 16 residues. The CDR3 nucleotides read TGTGCCACAGCGAGGGGGGGACTAGCGGGAAGGAATGAGCAGTTCTTC. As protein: CATARGGLAGRNEQFF.

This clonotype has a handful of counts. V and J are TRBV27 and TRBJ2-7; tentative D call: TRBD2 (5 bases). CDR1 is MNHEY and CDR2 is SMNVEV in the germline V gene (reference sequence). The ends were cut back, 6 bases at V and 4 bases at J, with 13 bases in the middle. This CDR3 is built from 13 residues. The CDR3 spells CASSSSKRYEQYF. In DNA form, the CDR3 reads TGTGCCAGCAGCTCAAGCAAGCGGTACGAGCAGTACTTC.

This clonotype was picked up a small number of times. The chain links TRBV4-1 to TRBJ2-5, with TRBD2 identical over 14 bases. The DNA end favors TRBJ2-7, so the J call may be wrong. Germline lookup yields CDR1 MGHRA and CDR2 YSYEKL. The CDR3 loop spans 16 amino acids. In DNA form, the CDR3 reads TGCGCCAGCAGCCAGCCGACTAGCGGGAGGGCCTACGAGCAGTACTTC. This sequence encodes CASSQPTSGRAYEQYF.

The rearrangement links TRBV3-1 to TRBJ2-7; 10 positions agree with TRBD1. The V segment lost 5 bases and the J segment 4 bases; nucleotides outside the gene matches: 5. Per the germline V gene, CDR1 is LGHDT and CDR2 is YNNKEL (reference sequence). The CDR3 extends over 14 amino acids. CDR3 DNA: TGTGCCAGCAGCTATTGGGACAGGGGATACGAGCAGTACTTC. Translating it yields CASSYWDRGYEQYF.

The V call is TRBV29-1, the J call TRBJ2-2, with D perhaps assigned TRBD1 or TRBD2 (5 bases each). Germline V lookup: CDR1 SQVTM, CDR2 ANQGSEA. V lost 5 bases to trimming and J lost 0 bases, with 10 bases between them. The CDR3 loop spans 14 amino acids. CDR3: CSVLAGTNTGELFF. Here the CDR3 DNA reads TGCAGCGTTCTAGCAGGGACGAACACCGGGGAGCTGTTTTTT.

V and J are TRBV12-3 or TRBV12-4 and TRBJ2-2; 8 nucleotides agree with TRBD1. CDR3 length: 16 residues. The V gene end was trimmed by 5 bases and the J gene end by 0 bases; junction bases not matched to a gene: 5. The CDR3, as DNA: TGTGCCAGCAGTCGGGGACAGGCCGCGAACACCGGGGAGCTGTTTTTT. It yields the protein CASSRGQAANTGELFF.

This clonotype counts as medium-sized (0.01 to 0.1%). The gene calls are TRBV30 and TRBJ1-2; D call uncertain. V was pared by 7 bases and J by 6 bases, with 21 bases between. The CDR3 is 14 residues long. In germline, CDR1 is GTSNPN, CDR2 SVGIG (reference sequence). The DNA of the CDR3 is TGTGCCTACCTCCCGAGAGAGGAGATAGATGGCTACACCTTC. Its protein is CAYLPREEIDGYTF.

CDR3 loop: CASSYLGQGAGYTF. CDR3 coding DNA: TGTGCCAGCAGTTACCTGGGACAGGGAGCCGGCTACACCTTC. The chain employs TRBV6-6 and TRBJ1-2; 9 bases fit TRBD1. V shed 2 bases, J shed 8 bases, and the junction held 6 bases outside the gene matches. Germline values: CDR1 MNHNY, CDR2 SVGAGI (reference sequence). This CDR3 is 14 amino acids long.

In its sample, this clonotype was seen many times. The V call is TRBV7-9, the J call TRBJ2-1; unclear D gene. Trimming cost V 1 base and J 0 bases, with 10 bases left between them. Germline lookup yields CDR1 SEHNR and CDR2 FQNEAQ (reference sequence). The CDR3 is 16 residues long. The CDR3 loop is CASSLVGGTSYNEQFF. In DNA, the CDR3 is TGTGCCAGCAGCTTAGTAGGCGGAACCTCCTACAATGAGCAGTTCTTC.

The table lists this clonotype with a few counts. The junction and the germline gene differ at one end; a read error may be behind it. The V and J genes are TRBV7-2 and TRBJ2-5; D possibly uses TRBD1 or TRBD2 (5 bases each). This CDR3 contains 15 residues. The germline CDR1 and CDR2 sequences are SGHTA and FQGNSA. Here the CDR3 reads CASSPPGPLGETQHF. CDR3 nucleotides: TGTGCCAGCAGCCCCCCGGGACCCCTCGGGGAGACCCAGCACTTC.

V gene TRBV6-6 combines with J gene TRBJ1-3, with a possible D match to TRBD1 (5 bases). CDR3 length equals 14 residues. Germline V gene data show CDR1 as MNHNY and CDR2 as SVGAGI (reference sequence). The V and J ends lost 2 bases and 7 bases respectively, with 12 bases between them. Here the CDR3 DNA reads TGTGCCAGCAGTTACCGGGGGATGAGGAACACCATATATTTT. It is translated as CASSYRGMRNTIYF.

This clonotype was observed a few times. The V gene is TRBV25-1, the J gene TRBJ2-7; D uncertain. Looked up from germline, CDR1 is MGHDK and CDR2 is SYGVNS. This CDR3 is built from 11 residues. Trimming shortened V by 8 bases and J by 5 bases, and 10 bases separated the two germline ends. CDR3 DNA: TGTGCCAGCGGCCCCGTAGACGAGCAGTACTTC. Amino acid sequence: CASGPVDEQYF.

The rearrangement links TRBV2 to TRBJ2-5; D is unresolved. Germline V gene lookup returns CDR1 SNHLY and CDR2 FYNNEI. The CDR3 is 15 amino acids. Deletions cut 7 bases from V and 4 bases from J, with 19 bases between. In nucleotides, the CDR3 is TGTGCCAGCATTCGGCAGGACGGGTTAGGAGAGACCCAGTACTTC. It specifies CASIRQDGLGETQYF.

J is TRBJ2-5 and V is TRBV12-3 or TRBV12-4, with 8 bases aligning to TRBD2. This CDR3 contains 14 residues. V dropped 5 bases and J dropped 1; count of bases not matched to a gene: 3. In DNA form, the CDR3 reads TGTGCCAGCAGTCCCCGGGAGGGCCAAGAGACCCAGTACTTC. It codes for CASSPREGQETQYF.

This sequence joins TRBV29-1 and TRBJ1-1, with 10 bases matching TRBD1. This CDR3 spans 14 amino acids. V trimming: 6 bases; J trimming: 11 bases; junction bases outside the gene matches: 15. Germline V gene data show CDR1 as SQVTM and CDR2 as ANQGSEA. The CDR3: CSVYQPGQGFGAFF. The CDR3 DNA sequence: TGCAGCGTCTACCAACCGGGACAGGGGTTCGGGGCTTTCTTT.

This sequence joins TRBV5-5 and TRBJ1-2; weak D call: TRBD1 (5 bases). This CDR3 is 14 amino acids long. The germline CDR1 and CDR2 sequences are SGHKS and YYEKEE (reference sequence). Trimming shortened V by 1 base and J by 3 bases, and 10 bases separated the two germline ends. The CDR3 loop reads CASSLRRADYGYTF. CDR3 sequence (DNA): TGTGCCAGCAGCTTGCGCAGGGCTGACTATGGCTACACCTTC. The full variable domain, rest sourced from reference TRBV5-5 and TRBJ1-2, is DAGVTQSPTHLIKTRGQQVTLRCSPISGHKSVSWYQQVLGQGPQFIFQYYEKEERGRGNFPDRFSARQFPNYSSELNVNALLLGDSALYLCASSLRRADYGYTFGSGTRLTVV.

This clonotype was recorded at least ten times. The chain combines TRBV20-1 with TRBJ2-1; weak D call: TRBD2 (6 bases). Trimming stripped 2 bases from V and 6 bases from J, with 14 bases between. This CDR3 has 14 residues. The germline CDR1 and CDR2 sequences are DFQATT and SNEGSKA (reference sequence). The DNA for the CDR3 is TGCAGTGCTAGACTAGCGCGAGTTACCAATGAGCAGTTCTTC. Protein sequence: CSARLARVTNEQFF.

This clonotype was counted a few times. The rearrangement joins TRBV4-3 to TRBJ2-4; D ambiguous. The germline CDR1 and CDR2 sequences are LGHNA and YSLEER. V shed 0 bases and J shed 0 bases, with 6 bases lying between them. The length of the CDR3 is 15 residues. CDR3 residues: CASSQDHGAKNIQYF. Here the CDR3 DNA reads TGCGCCAGCAGCCAAGATCACGGAGCCAAAAACATTCAGTACTTC.

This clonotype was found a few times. The CDR3 loop is CSVGSLGTGGGQYF. DNA for the CDR3: TGCAGCGTTGGTTCATTGGGGACAGGAGGGGGACAGTACTTC. The genes are TRBV29-1 and TRBJ2-5; TRBD1 matches 8 bases. With 4 bases clipped from V and 11 bases from J, the junction kept 15 bases outside the gene matches. CDR1 SQVTM and CDR2 ANQGSEA come from the germline V gene. The CDR3 runs to 14 residues.

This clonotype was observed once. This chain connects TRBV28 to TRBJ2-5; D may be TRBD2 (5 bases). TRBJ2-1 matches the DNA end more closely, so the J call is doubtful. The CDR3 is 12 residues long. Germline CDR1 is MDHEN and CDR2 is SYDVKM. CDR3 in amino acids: CASSSDSLEQFF. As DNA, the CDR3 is TGTGCCAGCAGTTCGGACTCCCTTGAGCAGTTCTTC.

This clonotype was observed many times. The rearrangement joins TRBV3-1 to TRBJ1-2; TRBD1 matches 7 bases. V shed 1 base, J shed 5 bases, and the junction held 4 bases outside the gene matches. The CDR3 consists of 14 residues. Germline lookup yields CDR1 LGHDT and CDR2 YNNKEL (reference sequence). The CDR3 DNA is TGTGCCAGCAGCCAAGGGACAGGTGGTTATGGCTACACCTTC. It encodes CASSQGTGGYGYTF.